These 28 T cell receptor beta chains share one sample of origin, sequenced in a study of OX40 agonist ivuxolimab in advanced cancers. Clones were read by immunoSEQ multiplex PCR, and TCRdb kept only the in-frame ones, dropping some. The repertoire consists of roughly 22,000 clones, with around 85% occurring once and the leading ten covering approximately 29%. Material: CD4+ or CD8+ T cells sorted from blood, obtained in a trial of the OX40 agonist ivuxolimab. These receptors came from an adult with an advanced solid tumor such as melanoma, head and neck, liver or kidney cancer.

J is TRBJ2-5 and V is TRBV28; TRBD1 might be the D (6 bases). The CDR3 loop spans 14 amino acids. Trimming took off 8 bases at V and 0 bases at J, with 13 bases between the two ends. The germline V gene has CDR1 MDHEN and CDR2 SYDVKM. The CDR3 DNA reads as TGTGCCAGCTTGGGGGCAGGTTACCAAGAGACCCAGTACTTC. Protein sequence: CASLGAGYQETQYF.

V is TRBV25-1 and J is TRBJ2-5; 12 positions agree with TRBD1. V shed 5 bases and J 5 bases; nucleotides not matched to a gene: 9. CDR1 MGHDK and CDR2 SYGVNS come from the germline V gene. The CDR3 contains 16 residues. CDR3 sequence: CASSTRDRGLSETQYF. CDR3 sequence (DNA): TGTGCCAGCAGTACACGGGACAGGGGGCTCTCGGAGACCCAGTACTTC.

The V and J genes are TRBV4-3 and TRBJ1-4, with D unresolved. Germline loops: CDR1 LGHNA, CDR2 YSLEER. V was pared by 1 base and J by 8 bases, with 14 bases between. The CDR3 is made up of 15 amino acids. In nucleotides, the CDR3 is TGCGCCAGCAGCCAAGGTTGGGTCCTAGGGGAAAAACTGTTTTTT. This codes for CASSQGWVLGEKLFF.

CDR3 protein: CASSKEGGPNTDTQYF. In DNA, the CDR3 is TGTGCCAGCAGCAAAGAGGGGGGACCAAACACAGATACGCAGTATTTT. V and J are TRBV21-1 and TRBJ2-3. TRBV21-1 counts as a pseudogene. The length of the CDR3 is 16 residues.

The chain uses TRBV5-3 and TRBJ1-5; D call uncertain. TRBV5-3 is an ORF for which the function is uncertain. This CDR3 has 14 amino acids. With 8 bases removed from V and 5 bases from J, the gap between germline ends came to 17 bases. The CDR3 nucleotides read TGTGCCAGCAGCCTATTCGGAGAGGATCAGCCCCAGCATTTT. Its protein product is CASSLFGEDQPQHF.

This chain uses TRBV4-1 with TRBJ2-7; TRBD1 aligns across 7 bases. There are 13 residues in the CDR3. Germline V lookup: CDR1 MGHRA, CDR2 YSYEKL. The V and J ends lost 4 bases and 2 bases, in that order; junction bases with no gene match: 2. In DNA, the CDR3 is TGCGCCAGCAGCCTGGGACAGACCTACGAGCAGTACTTC. It specifies CASSLGQTYEQYF.

The chain links TRBV7-9 to TRBJ1-4; D possibly corresponds to TRBD1 (6 bases). Deletions cut 5 bases from V and 5 bases from J, with 27 bases between. There are 19 residues in the CDR3. CDR1 SEHNR and CDR2 FQNEAQ come from the germline V gene (reference sequence). CDR3 loop: CASSMGQGTGWTVNEKLFF. CDR3 nucleotide sequence: TGTGCCAGCAGCATGGGGCAGGGGACGGGTTGGACAGTCAATGAAAAACTGTTTTTT. Full variable domain (remainder filled in from reference TRBV7-9 and TRBJ1-4): DTGVSQNPRHKITKRGQNVTFRCDPISEHNRLYWYRQTLGQGPEFLTYFQNEAQLEKSRLLSDRFSAERPKGSFSTLEIQRTEQGDSAMYLCASSMGQGTGWTVNEKLFFGSGTQLSVL.

The chain is built from TRBV10-3 and TRBJ2-7; TRBD1 matches at 7 bases. Germline V gene sequence: CDR1 ENHRY, CDR2 SYGVKD. This CDR3 spans 15 amino acids. Trimming at V came to 2 bases and at J to 7 bases, leaving 11 bases not matched to a gene. The CDR3 bases are TGTGCCATCAGTGAGCGGGGACAGCAAAGGGAGGAGCAGTACTTC. The encoded protein is CAISERGQQREEQYF.

The rearrangement joins TRBV21-1 to TRBJ2-5; the D call in the table, TRBD1, was not verified against the DNA. TRBV21-1 is noted as a pseudogene. This CDR3 is built from 14 residues. The CDR3, as DNA: TGTGCCAGCAGCAAAATTCAGGGCGAGGAGACCCAGTACTTC. Translation gives CASSKIQGEETQYF.

V gene TRBV4-1 combines with J gene TRBJ2-5; 8 bases are shared with TRBD2. The V gene's germline CDR1 is MGHRA and CDR2 YSYEKL. V lost 0 bases to trimming and J lost 3 bases; unmatched junction nucleotides: 9. The CDR3 is 17 residues long. The CDR3 reads CASSQEASGYNEETQYF. The CDR3 DNA is TGCGCCAGCAGCCAAGAAGCTAGCGGGTACAATGAAGAGACCCAGTACTTC.

This clone has ten or more counts. The chain links TRBV19 to TRBJ2-2; D unclear. Germline values: CDR1 LNHDA, CDR2 SQIVND (reference sequence). The V and J ends lost 5 bases and 6 bases respectively, with 7 bases between them. The CDR3 is 12 amino acids. CDR3 nucleotide sequence: TGTGCCAGTAGTCCGCGACCCGGGGAGCTGTTTTTT. Its protein is CASSPRPGELFF.

This clone was detected only once. The chain joins TRBV6-5 to TRBJ1-1; tentatively, D is TRBD1 (5 bases). Germline V gene lookup returns CDR1 MNHEY and CDR2 SVGAGI. The CDR3 extends over 14 amino acids. V dropped 0 bases and J dropped 4 bases, with 9 bases sitting between them. CDR3 sequence (DNA): TGTGCCAGCAGTTACTCGACTGGGGCCACTGAAGCTTTCTTT. Protein sequence: CASSYSTGATEAFF.

This clone was picked up one time. The CDR3 loop is CASSHGTDTQYF. CDR3 DNA: TGTGCCAGCAGTCATGGCACAGATACGCAGTATTTT. The J gene is TRBJ2-3, the V gene TRBV11-3, with D unresolved. The V end was cut by 6 bases, the J end by 1 base, with 5 bases between. CDR3 size: 12 residues. CDR1 SGHNT and CDR2 YENEEA come from the germline V gene.

V is TRBV19 and J is TRBJ2-3, with 11 nucleotides matching TRBD2. Germline trimming cut 8 bases from V and 4 bases from J; bases unmatched to any gene: 11. Germline V gene sequence: CDR1 LNHDA, CDR2 SQIVND (reference sequence). The CDR3 loop spans 16 amino acids. The CDR3 here is CASDHLSGRGADTQYF. In DNA form, the CDR3 reads TGTGCCAGTGACCACCTTAGCGGGAGGGGCGCAGATACGCAGTATTTT.

The rearrangement links TRBV9 to TRBJ1-1; 8 bases are shared with TRBD1. The CDR3 sequence is 14 residues long. Germline-derived CDR1 and CDR2 are SGDLS and YYNGEE. V lost 4 bases, J lost 11 bases, and 13 bases stayed unmatched. CDR3: CASSYGTGGDEAFF. As DNA, the CDR3 is TGTGCCAGCAGCTATGGGACAGGAGGCGATGAGGCTTTCTTT.

The V and J genes are TRBV7-9 and TRBJ2-7, with a possible D match to TRBD2 (6 bases). Trimming removed 1 base from V and 5 bases from J, with 12 bases in between. The CDR3 has 14 amino acids. Germline V lookup: CDR1 SEHNR, CDR2 FQNEAQ (reference sequence). The DNA for the CDR3 is TGTGCCAGCAGCTTAGATAGGGTAGCGGACGAGCAGTACTTC. It encodes CASSLDRVADEQYF.

The chain joins TRBV5-5 to TRBJ2-3; the D is unclear. From germline, CDR1 is SGHKS and CDR2 YYEKEE (reference sequence). The ends were cut back, 1 base at V and 2 bases at J, with 8 bases in the middle. This CDR3 has 14 residues. CDR3 sequence: CASSLYGSTDTQYF. CDR3 DNA: TGTGCCAGCAGCTTGTACGGGTCCACAGATACGCAGTATTTT.

The chain has TRBV30 and TRBJ2-2; no firm D call. Trimming took off 5 bases at V and 7 bases at J, with 11 bases between the two ends. Per the germline V gene, CDR1 is GTSNPN and CDR2 is SVGIG (reference sequence). This CDR3 comprises 12 residues. The CDR3 here is CAWAKGSGELFF. The CDR3 bases are TGTGCCTGGGCCAAGGGCAGCGGGGAGCTGTTTTTT.

V is TRBV11-2 and J is TRBJ1-1, with D maybe TRBD1 (5 bases). The CDR3 length is 13 residues. V lost 5 bases to trimming and J lost 1 base, with 8 bases between them. The germline V gene has CDR1 SGHAT and CDR2 FQNNGV. DNA for the CDR3: TGTGCCAGCAGCCCGGACACGAACACTGAAGCTTTCTTT. As protein: CASSPDTNTEAFF.

The rearrangement links TRBV6-4 to TRBJ2-3, with TRBD1 as a possible D gene (5 bases). The V gene's germline CDR1 is MRHNA and CDR2 SNTAGT. V dropped 0 bases and J dropped 1 base, with 8 bases sitting between them. The CDR3 is made up of 15 amino acids. The CDR3, as DNA: TGTGCCAGCAGTGACTCGGTAGGGGGCACAGATACGCAGTATTTT. Translated, it gives CASSDSVGGTDTQYF.

V is TRBV29-1 and J is TRBJ2-2, with 12 positions matching TRBD2. The V gene's germline CDR1 is SQVTM and CDR2 ANQGSEA. The V segment lost 2 bases and the J segment 4 bases; nucleotides outside the gene matches: 8. The CDR3 runs 17 residues. CDR3 amino acids: CSVELAGGFIPTGELFF. The CDR3 nucleotides read TGCAGCGTTGAACTAGCGGGAGGGTTTATCCCCACCGGGGAGCTGTTTTTT.

This chain joins TRBV5-4 and TRBJ2-7; 7 bases are shared with TRBD2. This CDR3 spans 15 amino acids. The germline V gene encodes CDR1 SGHNT and CDR2 YYREEE (reference sequence). The trim removed 3 bases at V and 7 bases at J, leaving 13 bases unmatched. The CDR3 nucleotides read TGTGCCAGCAGCTCGCCGGGACTATCCCTTTGGGAGCAGTACTTC. Protein sequence: CASSSPGLSLWEQYF.

This clone was recorded once. This sequence joins TRBV19 and TRBJ2-7; a possible D gene is TRBD1 (5 bases). The CDR3 is 12 residues long. The V end lost 4 bases, the J end lost 5 bases, and 9 bases lay between the germline ends. Per the germline V gene, CDR1 is LNHDA and CDR2 is SQIVND (reference sequence). The CDR3 region is CASSTGFDEQYF. The CDR3 DNA reads TGTGCCAGTAGTACAGGGTTCGACGAGCAGTACTTC.

The chain carries TRBV7-6 and TRBJ1-1, with D possibly being TRBD1 (5 bases). Per the germline V gene, CDR1 is SGHVS and CDR2 is FNYEAQ. V was pared by 4 bases and J by 3 bases, with 9 bases between. The CDR3 runs to 13 residues. CDR3 loop: CASSSWGDTEAFF. The DNA for the CDR3 is TGTGCCAGCAGCTCGTGGGGGGACACTGAAGCTTTCTTT.

By share of the sample, this clone is medium-sized (0.01 to 0.1%). The rearrangement links TRBV11-3 to TRBJ2-3; TRBD2 matches 10 bases. The CDR3 consists of 16 residues. The germline gives CDR1 SGHNT, CDR2 YENEEA. J lost 5 bases, V lost 0 bases, and 5 bases had no gene match. CDR3 region: CASSLDTSGMLDTQYF. The DNA for the CDR3 is TGTGCCAGCAGCTTAGACACTAGCGGGATGCTAGATACGCAGTATTTT.

J is TRBJ2-7 and V is TRBV14, with TRBD1 identical over 11 bases. CDR3 length: 14 amino acids. CDR1 and CDR2 from the germline V gene are SGHDN and FVKESK. The ends lost 4 bases at V and 3 bases at J; junction bases unmatched: 2. The DNA for the CDR3 is TGTGCCAGCAGCCTGGGGACAGGGGGCTACGAGCAGTACTTC. Translation: CASSLGTGGYEQYF.

The chain couples TRBV5-4 to TRBJ1-5; TRBD1 aligns across 7 bases. The germline V gene has CDR1 SGHNT and CDR2 YYREEE (reference sequence). This CDR3 is built from 13 residues. Trimming at V came to 4 bases and at J to 5 bases, leaving 3 bases not matched to a gene. The CDR3 is CASSTDRDQPQHF. As DNA, the CDR3 is TGTGCCAGCAGCACCGACAGGGATCAGCCCCAGCATTTT.

The chain employs TRBV9 and TRBJ2-5; perhaps D is TRBD1 or TRBD2 (6 bases each). Trimming removed 1 base at V and 2 bases at J, with 30 bases between. The CDR3 is 21 residues long. The germline CDR1 and CDR2 sequences are SGDLS and YYNGEE. CDR3 coding DNA: TGTGCCAGCAGCGTACTCCCTCTCAGTGGAGCGCCGAGGGGGGCGCAAGAGACCCAGTACTTC. Translated, it gives CASSVLPLSGAPRGAQETQYF.